A single sample is the source of the 15 T cell receptor beta chains below, sequenced in a study of blood T cell repertoires in COVID-19. Measured with immunoSEQ multiplex PCR; TCRdb has only the in-frame clones, and not every one. The sample consists of approximately 280,000 clones, 85% to 90% of them appearing once. Sequencing input: PBMCs or T cells enriched from blood (not recorded which). The receptors were sampled from a woman aged 55-69 years who had recovered from COVID-19.

V and J are TRBV27 and TRBJ2-1, with TRBD2 identical over 12 bases. The V and J ends lost 8 bases and 7 bases, in that order; junction bases with no gene match: 12. CDR3 length equals 16 residues. Germline values: CDR1 MNHEY, CDR2 SMNVEV (reference sequence). The CDR3 region has the DNA TGTGCCAGCTACTCCCCTAGCGGGGGGGCCGATAATGAGCAGTTCTTC. As protein: CASYSPSGGADNEQFF.

The V gene is TRBV9, the J gene TRBJ1-5; TRBD1 is a possible D gene (5 bases). Deletions cut 1 base from V and 4 bases from J, with 12 bases between. Germline loops: CDR1 SGDLS, CDR2 YYNGEE. This CDR3 contains 15 residues. The CDR3 here is CASSVSAGRNQPQHF. The CDR3 DNA is TGTGCCAGCAGCGTATCTGCAGGGAGGAATCAGCCCCAGCATTTT.

V usage is TRBV5-1 and J usage is TRBJ1-1; D is undetermined. Trimming removed 0 bases at V and 5 bases at J, with 11 bases between. The CDR3 has 14 residues. The germline V gene has CDR1 SGHRS and CDR2 YFSETQ. In DNA, the CDR3 is TGCGCCAGCAGCTTGGTCGAGGGCCGAACTGAAGCTTTCTTT. Residues: CASSLVEGRTEAFF.

On this clone itself: The sample has other DNA sequences that encode this CDR3 too. The V gene is TRBV18, the J gene TRBJ1-6, with a possible D match to TRBD1 (5 bases). This CDR3 is built from 14 residues. The germline V gene has CDR1 KGHSH and CDR2 LQKENI. Deletions cut 3 bases from V and 7 bases from J, with 10 bases between. CDR3 sequence (DNA): TGTGCCAGCTCACCCGACAGTTACAATTCACCCCTCCACTTT. This gives the protein CASSPDSYNSPLHF.

V is TRBV29-1 and J is TRBJ2-7; 10 positions agree with TRBD2. Per the germline V gene, CDR1 is SQVTM and CDR2 is ANQGSEA. With V trimmed by 7 bases and J by 4 bases, 10 bases remained unmatched. The CDR3 sequence is 14 residues long. The CDR3 nucleotides are TGCAGCGCCCGAACGGGTAGCGGGGGGTACGAGCAGTACTTC. Translation gives CSARTGSGGYEQYF.

This chain links TRBV11-2 with TRBJ1-4, with a possible D match to TRBD1 (6 bases). Germline lookup yields CDR1 SGHAT and CDR2 FQNNGV. The germline V and J ends were trimmed by 4 bases and 7 bases, with 13 bases remaining between them. The CDR3 extends over 14 amino acids. CDR3 sequence (DNA): TGTGCCAGCAGCTGGGGGCCTTCCGGTGAAAAACTGTTTTTT. Translating gives CASSWGPSGEKLFF.

The V call is TRBV24-1, the J call TRBJ2-2; TRBD1 matches 9 bases. Germline CDR1 is KGHDR and CDR2 is SFDVKD. The V segment lost 3 bases and the J segment 5 bases; nucleotides outside the gene matches: 12. The CDR3 extends over 18 amino acids. In DNA, the CDR3 is TGTGCCACCAGTGATCTTCCCGGGACAGGGAGGAGAACCGGGGAGCTGTTTTTT. Its protein is CATSDLPGTGRRTGELFF.

A word on this clone: This sample also contains other DNA sequences that code for the same CDR3. The J gene is TRBJ1-2, the V gene TRBV18; no definite D call. CDR3 length: 14 amino acids. V lost 3 bases, J lost 2 bases, and 10 bases lay in between. Germline V gives CDR1 KGHSH, CDR2 LQKENI. CDR3 DNA sequence: TGTGCCAGCTCACCCTCTGGCGGGAACTATGGCTACACCTTC. Protein: CASSPSGGNYGYTF.

The chain combines TRBV30 with TRBJ1-4; TRBD1 is a possible D gene (6 bases). The CDR3 covers 13 residues. V lost 2 bases to trimming and J lost 7 bases, with 11 bases between them. Germline V gene sequence: CDR1 GTSNPN, CDR2 SVGIG (reference sequence). The CDR3 sequence: CAWSRGWGEKLFF. The CDR3 DNA reads TGTGCCTGGAGTAGGGGGTGGGGTGAAAAACTGTTTTTT.

The genes are TRBV5-5 and TRBJ1-2; D remains ambiguous. Trimming took off 2 bases at V and 4 bases at J, with 9 bases between the two ends. Germline values: CDR1 SGHKS, CDR2 YYEKEE (reference sequence). The CDR3 is 13 residues long. CDR3 sequence reads: CASSFRGIYGYTF. The CDR3, as DNA: TGTGCCAGCAGCTTTAGAGGGATCTATGGCTACACCTTC. The full variable domain, in which reference TRBV5-5 and TRBJ1-2 provide the parts outside the CDR3, is DAGVTQSPTHLIKTRGQQVTLRCSPISGHKSVSWYQQVLGQGPQFIFQYYEKEERGRGNFPDRFSARQFPNYSSELNVNALLLGDSALYLCASSFRGIYGYTFGSGTRLTVV.

The chain couples TRBV7-9 to TRBJ2-5; 10 bases line up with TRBD2. Trimming removed 8 bases from V and 4 bases from J; junction bases left unmatched: 7. The CDR3 runs to 14 residues. Germline assignment: CDR1 SEHNR and CDR2 FQNEAQ (reference sequence). The CDR3 region is CASEAGGLLETQYF. CDR3 nucleotides: TGTGCCAGCGAAGCGGGGGGGCTTTTAGAGACCCAGTACTTC.

The rearrangement joins TRBV11-3 to TRBJ2-2; 15 bases line up with TRBD2. This CDR3 comprises 18 residues. Germline-derived CDR1 and CDR2 are SGHNT and YENEEA. The trim removed 1 base at V and 5 bases at J, leaving 5 bases unmatched. This CDR3 reads CASSLVGLAGGRTGELFF. The CDR3 DNA follows: TGTGCCAGCAGCTTAGTTGGACTAGCGGGAGGGAGAACCGGGGAGCTGTTTTTT. The complete variable domain, with remaining parts taken from reference TRBV11-3 and TRBJ2-2, reads EAGVVQSPRYKIIEKKQPVAFWCNPISGHNTLYWYLQNLGQGPELLIRYENEEAVDDSQLPKDRFSAERLKGVDSTLKIQPAELGDSAVYLCASSLVGLAGGRTGELFFGEGSRLTVL.

V gene TRBV28 combines with J gene TRBJ1-6; D unclear. From germline, CDR1 is MDHEN and CDR2 SYDVKM. V gave up 10 bases and J gave up 10 bases, with 17 bases separating them. The CDR3 loop spans 13 amino acids. CDR3 sequence reads: CATTLGGRSPLHF. CDR3 nucleotide sequence: TGTGCCACCACATTAGGAGGGAGATCACCCCTCCACTTT.

This clone was counted between two and nine times. The J gene is TRBJ2-5, the V gene TRBV3-1 (or the pseudogene TRBV3-2), with 10 bases identical to TRBD2. CDR1 and CDR2 (germline): LGHDT, YNNKEL (reference sequence). Trimming took 0 bases from V and 1 from J; bases not matched to a gene: 5. The CDR3 has 17 amino acids. This CDR3 reads CASSQDRLAGAQETQYF. The CDR3 DNA reads as TGTGCCAGCAGCCAAGATAGGCTAGCGGGGGCCCAAGAGACCCAGTACTTC.

V and J are TRBV24-1 and TRBJ2-7, with unresolved D. This CDR3 is built from 15 residues. CDR1 is KGHDR and CDR2 is SFDVKD in the germline V gene. The V end lost 0 bases, the J end lost 2 bases, and 10 bases lay between the germline ends. CDR3 sequence reads: CATSDLRPAAYEQYF. In nucleotides, the CDR3 is TGTGCCACCAGTGATTTGAGGCCGGCGGCCTACGAGCAGTACTTC.